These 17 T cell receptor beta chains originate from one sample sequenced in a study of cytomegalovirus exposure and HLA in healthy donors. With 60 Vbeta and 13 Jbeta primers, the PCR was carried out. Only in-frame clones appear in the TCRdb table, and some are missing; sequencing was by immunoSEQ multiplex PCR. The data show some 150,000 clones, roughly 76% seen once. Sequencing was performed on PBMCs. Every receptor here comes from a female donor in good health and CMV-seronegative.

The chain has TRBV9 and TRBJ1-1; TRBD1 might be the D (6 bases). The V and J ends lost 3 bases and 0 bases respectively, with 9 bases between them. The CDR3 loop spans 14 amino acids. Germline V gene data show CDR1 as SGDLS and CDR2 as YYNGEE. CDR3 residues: CASSARQVNTEAFF. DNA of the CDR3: TGTGCCAGCAGCGCCCGACAGGTGAACACTGAAGCTTTCTTT.

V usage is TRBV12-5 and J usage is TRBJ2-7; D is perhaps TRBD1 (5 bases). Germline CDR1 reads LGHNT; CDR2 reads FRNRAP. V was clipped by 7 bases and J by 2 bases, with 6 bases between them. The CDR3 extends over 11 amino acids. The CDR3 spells CASAGPYEQYF. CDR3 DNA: TGTGCTAGTGCAGGGCCCTACGAGCAGTACTTC.

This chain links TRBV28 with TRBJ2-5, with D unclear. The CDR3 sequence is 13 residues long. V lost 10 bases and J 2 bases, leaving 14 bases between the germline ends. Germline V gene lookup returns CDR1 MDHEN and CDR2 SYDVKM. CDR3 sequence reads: CATPYLRQETQYF. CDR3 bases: TGTGCCACCCCTTATCTAAGACAAGAGACCCAGTACTTC. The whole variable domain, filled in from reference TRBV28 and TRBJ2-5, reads DVKVTQSSRYLVKRTGEKVFLECVQDMDHENMFWYRQDPGLGLRLIYFSYDVKMKEKGDIPEGYSVSREKKERFSLILESASTNQTSMYLCATPYLRQETQYFGPGTRLLVL.

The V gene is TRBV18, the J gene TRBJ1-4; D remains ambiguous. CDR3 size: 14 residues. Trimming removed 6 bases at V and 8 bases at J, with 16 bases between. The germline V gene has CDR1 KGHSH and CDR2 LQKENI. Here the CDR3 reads CASSRPPSREKLFF. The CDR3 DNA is TGTGCCAGCTCCCGTCCCCCTTCTAGAGAAAAACTGTTTTTT.

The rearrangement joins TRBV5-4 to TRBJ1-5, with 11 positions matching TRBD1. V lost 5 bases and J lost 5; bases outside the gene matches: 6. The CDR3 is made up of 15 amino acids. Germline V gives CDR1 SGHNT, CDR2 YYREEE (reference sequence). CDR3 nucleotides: TGTGCCAGCAGTATCGAGGGACAGGGGGATCAGCCCCAGCATTTT. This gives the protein CASSIEGQGDQPQHF. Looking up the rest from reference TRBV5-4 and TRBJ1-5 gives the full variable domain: ETGVTQSPTHLIKTRGQQVTLRCSSQSGHNTVSWYQQALGQGPQFIFQYYREEENGRGNFPPRFSGLQFPNYSSELNVNALELDDSALYLCASSIEGQGDQPQHFGDGTRLSIL.

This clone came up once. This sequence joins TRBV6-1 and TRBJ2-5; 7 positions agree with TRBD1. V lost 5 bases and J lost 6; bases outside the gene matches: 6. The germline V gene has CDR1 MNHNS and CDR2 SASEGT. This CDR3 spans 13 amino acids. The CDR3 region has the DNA TGTGCCAGCAGTCCGGGACAGCGGCAGACCCAGTACTTC. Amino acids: CASSPGQRQTQYF.

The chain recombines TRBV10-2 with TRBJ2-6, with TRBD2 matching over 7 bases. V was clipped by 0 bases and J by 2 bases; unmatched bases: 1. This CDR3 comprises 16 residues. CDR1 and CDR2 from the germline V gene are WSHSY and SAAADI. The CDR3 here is CASSESGGTGANVLTF. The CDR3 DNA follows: TGCGCCAGCAGTGAGTCGGGAGGGACTGGGGCCAACGTCCTGACTTTC.

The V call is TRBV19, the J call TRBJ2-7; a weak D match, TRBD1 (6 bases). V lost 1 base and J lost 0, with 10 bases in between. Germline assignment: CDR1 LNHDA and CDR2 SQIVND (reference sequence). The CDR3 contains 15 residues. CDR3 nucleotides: TGTGCCAGTAGTATAGGTACAGGGACCTCCTACGAGCAGTACTTC. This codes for CASSIGTGTSYEQYF.

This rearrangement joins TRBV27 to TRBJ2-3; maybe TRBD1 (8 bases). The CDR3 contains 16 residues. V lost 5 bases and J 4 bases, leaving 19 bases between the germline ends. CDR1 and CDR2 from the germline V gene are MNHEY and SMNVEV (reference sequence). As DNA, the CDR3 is TGTGCCAGCAGTCAAATTACAGGGGGGGGTGCAGATACGCAGTATTTT. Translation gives CASSQITGGGADTQYF.

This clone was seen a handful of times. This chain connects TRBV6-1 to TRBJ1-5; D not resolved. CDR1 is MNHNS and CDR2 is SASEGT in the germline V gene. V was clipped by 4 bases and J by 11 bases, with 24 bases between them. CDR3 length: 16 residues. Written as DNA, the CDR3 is TGTGCCAGCAGTGCCCGAGAGTCGGGGATTTTTTTCGCCCAGCATTTT. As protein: CASSARESGIFFAQHF.

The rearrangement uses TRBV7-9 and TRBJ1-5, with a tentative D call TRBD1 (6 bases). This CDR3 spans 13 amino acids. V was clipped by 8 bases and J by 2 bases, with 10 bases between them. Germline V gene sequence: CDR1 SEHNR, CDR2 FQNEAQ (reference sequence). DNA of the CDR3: TGTGCCAGCCGGGACACGGGCAATCAGCCCCAGCATTTT. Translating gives CASRDTGNQPQHF.

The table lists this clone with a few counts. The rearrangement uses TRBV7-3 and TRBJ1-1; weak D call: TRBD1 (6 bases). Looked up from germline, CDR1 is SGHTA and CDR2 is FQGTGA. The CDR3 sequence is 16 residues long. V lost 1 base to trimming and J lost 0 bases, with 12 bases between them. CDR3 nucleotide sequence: TGTGCCAGCAGCTTAAGGGGGGGCGAAATGAACACTGAAGCTTTCTTT. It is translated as CASSLRGGEMNTEAFF.

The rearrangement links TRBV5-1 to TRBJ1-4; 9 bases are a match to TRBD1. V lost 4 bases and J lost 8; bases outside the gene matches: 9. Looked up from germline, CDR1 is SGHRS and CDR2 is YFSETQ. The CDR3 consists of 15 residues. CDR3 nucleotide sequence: TGCGCCAGCAGCCCTCGGACAGGGGATACGGAAAAACTGTTTTTT. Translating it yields CASSPRTGDTEKLFF. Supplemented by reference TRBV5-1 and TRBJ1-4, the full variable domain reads KAGVTQTPRYLIKTRGQQVTLSCSPISGHRSVSWYQQTPGQGLQFLFEYFSETQRNKGNFPGRFSGRQFSNSRSEMNVSTLELGDSALYLCASSPRTGDTEKLFFGSGTQLSVL.

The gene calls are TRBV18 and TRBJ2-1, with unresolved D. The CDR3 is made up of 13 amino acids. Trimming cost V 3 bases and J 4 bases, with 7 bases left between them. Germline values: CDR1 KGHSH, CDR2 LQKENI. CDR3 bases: TGTGCCAGCTCACCTCTTAGTTACAATGAGCAGTTCTTC. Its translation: CASSPLSYNEQFF.

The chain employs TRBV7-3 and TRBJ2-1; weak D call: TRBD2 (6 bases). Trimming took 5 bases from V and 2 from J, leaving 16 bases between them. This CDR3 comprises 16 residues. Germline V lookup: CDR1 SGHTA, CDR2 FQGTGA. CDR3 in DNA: TGTGCCAGCAGCCTCACCTGGGACTTAACCTACAATGAGCAGTTCTTC. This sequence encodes CASSLTWDLTYNEQFF.

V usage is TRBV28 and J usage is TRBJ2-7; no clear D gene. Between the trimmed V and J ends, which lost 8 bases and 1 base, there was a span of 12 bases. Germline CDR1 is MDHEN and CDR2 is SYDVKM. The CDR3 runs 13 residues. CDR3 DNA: TGTGCCAGCGTTGGCTCGCGGTCCTACGAGCAGTACTTC. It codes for CASVGSRSYEQYF.

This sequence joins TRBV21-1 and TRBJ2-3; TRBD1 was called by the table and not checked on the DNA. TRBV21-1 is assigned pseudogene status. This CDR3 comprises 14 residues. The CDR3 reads CASTKDRGQDTQYF. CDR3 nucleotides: TGTGCCAGTACGAAGGACAGGGGGCAAGATACGCAGTATTTT.